This T cell receptor (beta chain) was recorded in a study of T cell repertoires in cytomegalovirus infection. About this clonotype itself: Antigen unknown.

TCRdb reanalysed the reads using MiXCR and keeps one entry per CDR3 protein. The repertoire has 27,000 or so distinct CDR3 sequences, under 20% of them found once; the top ten carry approximately 80%. Study-wide results and caveats: HLA-C-restricted TCR beta clonotypes specific for CMV led the ex vivo response. CMV carriers having the relevant HLA were flagged by cumulative public TCR beta family frequency.

This receptor was taken from a human donor in good health (CMV status not recorded). Some clones in this sample may be carry-over from other donors' samples. The sample here was CD8+ T cells from cultured PBMCs, taken from culture after CMV antigen stimulation.

The CDR3 loop reads CSVVFAGLGTDTQYF. CDR3 bases: TGCAGCGTCGTATTCGCAGGGTTAGGCACAGATACGCAGTATTTT. V gene TRBV29-1 combines with J gene TRBJ2-3; tentative D call: TRBD1 (5 bases). The CDR3 is 15 residues long. Trimming left V 6 bases short and J 1 base short, with 17 bases between. Germline CDR1 SQVTM, CDR2 ANQGSEA.